The T cell receptor (beta chain) described here comes from a study of cytomegalovirus exposure and HLA in healthy donors. Trimming stripped 3 bases from V and 6 bases from J, with 8 bases between. The CDR3 spans 13 residues. Germline CDR1 reads SGHNT; CDR2 reads YENEEA. The PCR had 60 Vbeta and 13 Jbeta primers. This table comes from immunoSEQ multiplex PCR, and its TCRdb copy is limited to in-frame clones, with some not included. The table lists about 110,000 clones, roughly four fifths of them singletons. The sample comprised PBMCs. The clonotype originates from a middle-aged man in good health and CMV-seronegative. The V and J genes are TRBV11-3 and TRBJ2-2; possible D gene TRBD2, 6 bases. The CDR3 nucleotides are TGTGCCAGCAGCTTCACGGGAGCCGGGGAGCTGTTTTTT. Amino acid sequence: CASSFTGAGELFF.